This T cell receptor (beta chain) was retrieved from a study of blood T cell repertoires in COVID-19. Only in-frame clones appear in the TCRdb table, and some are missing; sequencing was by immunoSEQ multiplex PCR. There are more than 350,000 clones in the sample; over 75% occur only once, and approximately 1.5% lies in the top ten. V shed 8 bases and J 4 bases; nucleotides not matched to a gene: 9. The CDR3 has 15 residues. From germline, CDR1 is SNHLY and CDR2 FYNNEI. This clonotype was sampled from a woman between 18 and 30 years old who had been exposed to COVID-19. Specimen: PBMCs or T cells enriched from blood (not recorded which). V is TRBV2 and J is TRBJ2-2, with 8 positions matching TRBD2. This CDR3 is CASARVAGGTGELFF. The CDR3 nucleotides read TGTGCCAGCGCGCGGGTGGCGGGAGGCACCGGGGAGCTGTTTTTT.